This T cell receptor (beta chain) was retrieved from a study of OX40 agonist ivuxolimab in advanced cancers. Study background: At 0.01 to 10 mg/kg, ivuxolimab was administered intravenously to patients every 2 weeks.

Profiling relied on immunoSEQ multiplex PCR, and the TCRdb table lists in-frame clones only, not all of them. Of tens of thousands of clones in the sample, more than 85% were seen once. As concerns this clone: The target antigen is unknown.

Germline CDR1 reads GTSNPN; CDR2 reads SVGIG (reference sequence). The CDR3 sequence is 13 residues long. With 3 bases removed from V and 1 base from J, the gap between germline ends came to 9 bases. Study-wide results and limits: Doses of 0.1 to 3.0 mg/kg were accompanied by clonal expansion of CD4+ and CD8+ blood T cells by week 6. The 0.1-3.0 mg/kg partial responders had among the lowest clonal expansion.

The chain carries TRBV30 and TRBJ1-1; no clear D gene. This TCR was sampled from an adult with an advanced solid tumor such as melanoma, head and neck, liver or kidney cancer. The specimen was CD4+ or CD8+ T cells sorted from blood, collected in a trial of the OX40 agonist ivuxolimab. CDR3 in amino acids: CAWSRFENTEAFF. The CDR3 nucleotides read TGTGCCTGGAGCCGGTTTGAGAACACTGAAGCTTTCTTT.